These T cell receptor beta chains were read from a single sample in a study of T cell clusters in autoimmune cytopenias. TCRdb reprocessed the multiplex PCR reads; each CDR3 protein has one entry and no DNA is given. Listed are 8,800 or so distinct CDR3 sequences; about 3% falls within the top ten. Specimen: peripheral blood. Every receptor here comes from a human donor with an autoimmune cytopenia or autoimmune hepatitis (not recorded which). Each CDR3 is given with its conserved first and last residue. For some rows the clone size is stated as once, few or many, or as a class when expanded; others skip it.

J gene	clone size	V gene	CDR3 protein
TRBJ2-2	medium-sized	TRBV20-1	CSARDRLSPKTELFF
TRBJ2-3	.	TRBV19	CASSISSGSTDTQYF
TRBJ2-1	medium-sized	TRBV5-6	CASSFPSANEQFF
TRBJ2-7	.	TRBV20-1	CSASQLAGESYEQYF
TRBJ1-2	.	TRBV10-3	CAISGAPPDYNYGYTF
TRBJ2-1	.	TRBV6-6	CASSPGQGAYNEQLF
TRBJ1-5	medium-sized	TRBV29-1	CSVSGTGNQPQHF
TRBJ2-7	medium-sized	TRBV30	CAWSPRHSGFSYEQYF
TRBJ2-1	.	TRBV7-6	CASSQDSGFGEQFF
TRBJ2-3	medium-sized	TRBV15	CATSKGRGLGTDTQYF
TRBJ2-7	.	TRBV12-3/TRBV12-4	CASSTLTGTASYEQYF
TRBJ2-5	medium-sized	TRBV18	CASSDDRGETQYF
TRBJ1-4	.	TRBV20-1	CSASPSTGVREKLFF
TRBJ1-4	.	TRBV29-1	CSVMGSSEKLFF
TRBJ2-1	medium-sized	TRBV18	CASSPPGYNEQFF
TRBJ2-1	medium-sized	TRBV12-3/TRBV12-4	CASSLAGLYNEQFF
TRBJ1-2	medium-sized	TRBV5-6	CASSTRQSYGYTF